The present TCR beta chain was sequenced within a study of CD8 T cells in Susac syndrome (dated by TCRdb to about 2019). A note on the overall study: Among the Susac syndrome patients who were sequenced, clinically active disease was present in 5 or 6 and clinical remission was observed in roughly eight. Susac syndrome patients were therapy-naive, on corticosteroids (some also receiving IVIg), or on IVIg alone at blood withdrawal. Whether CD8+ T cell activation and differentiation in Susac syndrome was antigen driven was tested using repertoire sequencing. The paper's findings and limits, for the study overall: The number of individuals in the TCR sequencing and HLA analysis was recognized as being relatively small. No clonal expansion was detected in the CD4+ T cell repertoire of Susac syndrome patients.

High-throughput TCR beta sequencing profiled peripheral blood CD8+ and CD4+ T cells from healthy donors, Susac syndrome patients and multiple sclerosis patients. The Susac syndrome patients fulfilled recently defined diagnostic criteria for definite or probable disease. Bulk CD8+ and CD4+ T cells were purified magnetically by negative isolation, whereas CD8+ TEMRA cells were enriched by FACS. Blood was drawn into EDTA tubes, processed within 24 hours, and PBMCs were isolated by density gradient centrifugation. PBMCs intended for TCR sequencing were frozen in liquid nitrogen and were later thawed in a 37 degrees C water bath. The sorted or isolated CD4+, CD8+ and CD8+ TEMRA cells had a purity of 90% or higher. Concerning this clonotype: Its specific antigen is unknown. The input lacks base qualities; no much larger clone sits a single base away.

RNA was extracted with the RNeasy kit and roughly 0.45 to 1 ug was reverse transcribed using random hexamers. TCR beta CDR3 regions were amplified with the immunoSEQ multiplex PCR assay covering 54 Vbeta and 13 Jbeta segments. To correct PCR amplification bias, a synthetic template baseline was used for both primer optimization and computational correction. Per the original workflow: Reads were assigned to V, D and J genes according to IMGT and analyzed in immunoSEQ Analyzer, with only productive sequences retained. To calculate clonality, Shannon entropy was normalized by log2 of the number of productive unique sequences and then subtracted from one. Public and private clones were assessed among the 100 most prevalent clones of each patient and control. Clones were defined as Susac-specific when absent from the healthy and MS cohorts, from 1,000 to 1,100 published viral clones and from other ImmuneACCESS disease sequences. Using fastp at Q25 and MiXCR, TCRdb reprocessed the public reads and kept productive beta chains. Rows with one shared CDR3 protein collapse into an entry with the most common genes and DNA. TCRdb, rather than the study authors, made the V and J calls. The sample has 140,000 or so distinct CDR3 sequences on record, about 94% of them singletons. About 0.08% of the sample goes to the ten largest clones.

V and J are truncated by 3 bases and 0 bases respectively, leaving an intervening sequence of 5 bases. The CDR3 contains 14 residues, cysteine and phenylalanine counted. Just CDR3 DNA is preserved here, 42 bases in frame from base 1. The germline V gene encodes CDR1 KGHSH and CDR2 LQKENI. This TCR was sampled from a human donor with Susac syndrome. The sequence links TRBV18 to TRBJ1-4; no D gene call is confident. Specimen: CD4+ T cells from PBMCs. The nucleotide sequence reads TGTGCCAGCTCACCCACTGCAACTAATGAAAAACTGTTTTTT. It is translated as CASSPTATNEKLFF.